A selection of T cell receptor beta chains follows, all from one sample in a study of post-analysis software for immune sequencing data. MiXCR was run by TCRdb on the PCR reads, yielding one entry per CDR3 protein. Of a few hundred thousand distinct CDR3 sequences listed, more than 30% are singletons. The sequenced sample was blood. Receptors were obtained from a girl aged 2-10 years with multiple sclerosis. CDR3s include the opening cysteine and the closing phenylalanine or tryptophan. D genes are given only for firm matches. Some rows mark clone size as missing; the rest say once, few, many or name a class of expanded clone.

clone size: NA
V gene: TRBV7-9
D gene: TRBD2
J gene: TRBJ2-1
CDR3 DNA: TGTGCCAGCAGCCCCCGGCGACTAGCGGGAGGGCAAAGTGAGCAGTTCTTC
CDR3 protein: CASSPRRLAGGQSEQFF

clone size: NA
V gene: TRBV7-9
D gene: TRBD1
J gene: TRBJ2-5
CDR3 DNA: TGTGCCAGCAGCTTCGAGGGACAGATAAGTCAAGAGACCCAGTACTTC
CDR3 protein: CASSFEGQISQETQYF

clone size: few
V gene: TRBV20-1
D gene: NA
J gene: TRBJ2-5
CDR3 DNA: TGCAGTGCCAGAGCCCCGCAAGAGACCCAGTACTTC
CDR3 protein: CSARAPQETQYF

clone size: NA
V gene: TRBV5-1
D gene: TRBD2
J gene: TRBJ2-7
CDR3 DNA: TGCGCCAGCAGCGCCCGGGGAGGACTAGCGTTCTACGAGCAGTACTTC
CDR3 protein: CASSARGGLAFYEQYF

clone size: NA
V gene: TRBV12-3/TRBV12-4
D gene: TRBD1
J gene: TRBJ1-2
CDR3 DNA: TGTGCCAGCAGTCGCTTACTGGACAGGGGATGGAGCTGCACCTTC
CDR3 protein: CASSRLLDRGWSCTF

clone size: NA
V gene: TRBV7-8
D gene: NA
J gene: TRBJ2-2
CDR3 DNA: TGTGCCAGCAGACCCTGGCCCTCGAACGGTACCGGGGAGCTGTTTTTT
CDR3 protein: CASRPWPSNGTGELFF

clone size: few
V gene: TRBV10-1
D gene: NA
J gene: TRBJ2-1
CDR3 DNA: TGCGCCAGCAGACCCCGATCCGGAGCTTACAATGAGCAGTTCTTC
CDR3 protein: CASRPRSGAYNEQFF

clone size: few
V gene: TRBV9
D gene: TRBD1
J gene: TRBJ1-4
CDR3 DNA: TGTGCCAGCAGCGTCTGGGGACAGGGCGGTGAAAAACTGTTTTTT
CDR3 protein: CASSVWGQGGEKLFF

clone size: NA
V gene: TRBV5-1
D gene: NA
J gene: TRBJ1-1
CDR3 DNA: TGCGCCAGCAGCTTGGTAACAGGGAACACTGAAGCTTTCTTT
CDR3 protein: CASSLVTGNTEAFF

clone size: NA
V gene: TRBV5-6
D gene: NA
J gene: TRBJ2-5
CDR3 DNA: TGTGCCAGCAGCTTGGAGGTCCAGGGAGAGACCCAGTACTTC
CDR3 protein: CASSLEVQGETQYF

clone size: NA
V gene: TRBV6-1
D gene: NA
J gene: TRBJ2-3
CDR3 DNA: TGTGCCAGCAGTGAAGTGGGGAGCGGTCCAGATACGCAGTATTTT
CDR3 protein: CASSEVGSGPDTQYF

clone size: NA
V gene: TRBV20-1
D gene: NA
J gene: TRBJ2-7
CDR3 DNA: TGCAGTGCTAGAGATGACGGGAGAGGGAACTACGAGCAGTACTTC
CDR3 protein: CSARDDGRGNYEQYF

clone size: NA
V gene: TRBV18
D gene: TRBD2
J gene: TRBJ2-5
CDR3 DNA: TGTGCCAGCTCAACGACTAGCGGGAGGATTGAAGAGACCCAGTACTTC
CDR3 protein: CASSTTSGRIEETQYF

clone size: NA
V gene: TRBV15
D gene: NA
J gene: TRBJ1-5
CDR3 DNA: TGTGCCACCAGCGGGGACGATAATCAGCCCCAGCATTTT
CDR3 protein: CATSGDDNQPQHF

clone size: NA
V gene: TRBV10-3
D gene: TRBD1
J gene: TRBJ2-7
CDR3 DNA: TGTGCCATCAGTGATTCGGGACAGTACGAGCAGTACTTC
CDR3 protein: CAISDSGQYEQYF

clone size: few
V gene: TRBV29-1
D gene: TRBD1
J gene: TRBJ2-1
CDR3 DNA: TGCAGCGTTGAGACAGGGGGCCTAAAATCCTCCTACAATGAGCAGTTCTTC
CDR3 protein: CSVETGGLKSSYNEQFF

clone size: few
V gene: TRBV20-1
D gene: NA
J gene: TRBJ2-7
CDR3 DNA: TGCAGTGCTAGCGCCAGGAACAGGACTTCCTACGAGCAGTACTTC
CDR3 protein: CSASARNRTSYEQYF

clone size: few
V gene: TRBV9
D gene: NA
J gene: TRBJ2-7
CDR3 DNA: TGTGCCAGCAGCGTAGAGACAGACGCCTACGAGCAGTACTTC
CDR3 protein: CASSVETDAYEQYF

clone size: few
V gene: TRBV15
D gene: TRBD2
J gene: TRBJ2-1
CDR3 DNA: TGTGCCACCAGCAGAGTGGGGACTAGCGTAGGCAATGAGCAGTTCTTC
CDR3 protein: CATSRVGTSVGNEQFF

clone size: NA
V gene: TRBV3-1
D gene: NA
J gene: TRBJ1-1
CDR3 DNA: TGTGCCAGCAGCCAGGCATTACACACTGAAGCTTTCTTT
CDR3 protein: CASSQALHTEAFF

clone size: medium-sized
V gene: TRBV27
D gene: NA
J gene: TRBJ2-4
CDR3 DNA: TGTGCCAGCAGTTTGATGGGGGGCAAAAACATTCAGTACTTC
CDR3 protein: CASSLMGGKNIQYF

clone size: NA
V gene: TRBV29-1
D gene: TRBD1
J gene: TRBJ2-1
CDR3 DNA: TGCAGCGCACGACAGGGTCTTTACAATGAGCAGTTCTTC
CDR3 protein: CSARQGLYNEQFF

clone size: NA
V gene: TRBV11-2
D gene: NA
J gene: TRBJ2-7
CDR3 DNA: TGTGCCAGCACCCTAAAGGCCGGGTACGAGCAGTACTTC
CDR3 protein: CASTLKAGYEQYF

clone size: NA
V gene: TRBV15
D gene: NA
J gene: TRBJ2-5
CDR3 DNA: TGTGCCACCAGCAGAGAATCACACCAGGAGACCCAGTACTTC
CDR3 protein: CATSRESHQETQYF

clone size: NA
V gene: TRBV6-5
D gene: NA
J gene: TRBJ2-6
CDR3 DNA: TGTGCCAGTCAAACTGGCCGAGCTGGGGCCAACGTCCTGACTTTC
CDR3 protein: CASQTGRAGANVLTF

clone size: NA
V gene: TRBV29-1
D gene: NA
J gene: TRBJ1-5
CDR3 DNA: TGCAGCGTCCAATACTCCAATCAGCCCCAGCATTTT
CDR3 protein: CSVQYSNQPQHF

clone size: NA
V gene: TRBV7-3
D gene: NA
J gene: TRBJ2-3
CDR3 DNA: TGTGCCAGCAGCTTAACGTACACTAGCACAGATACGCAGTATTTT
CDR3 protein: CASSLTYTSTDTQYF